These 17 T cell receptor beta chains were all obtained from the same sample, sequenced in a study of blood T cell repertoires in COVID-19. The assay was immunoSEQ multiplex PCR, and TCRdb's table has in-frame clones only and misses some. The sample has 45,000 to 65,000 clones, approximately 80% seen once. The sample was peripheral blood. The origin of the receptors is a man in his 60s with acute or convalescent COVID-19.

The gene calls are TRBV2 and TRBJ2-2; 7 bases match TRBD1. The CDR3 has 12 residues. V was clipped by 9 bases and J by 7 bases; unmatched bases: 5. The germline gives CDR1 SNHLY, CDR2 FYNNEI. CDR3 DNA: TGTGCCAGTGACAGGGATCACGGGGAGCTGTTTTTT. The encoded protein is CASDRDHGELFF.

The chain combines TRBV2 with TRBJ2-1, with D possibly being TRBD2 (7 bases). This CDR3 contains 16 residues. Per the germline V gene, CDR1 is SNHLY and CDR2 is FYNNEI. V lost 8 bases to trimming and J lost 4 bases, with 21 bases between them. The DNA of the CDR3 is TGTGCCAGCCTTCAGGGGTGGGCGGGGGTTTACAATGAGCAGTTCTTC. Its translation: CASLQGWAGVYNEQFF.

This rearrangement joins TRBV14 to TRBJ2-7, with 11 bases aligning to TRBD1. Germline V gene lookup returns CDR1 SGHDN and CDR2 FVKESK. The CDR3 is 20 amino acids. The trim removed 2 bases at V and 5 bases at J, leaving 20 bases unmatched. Written as DNA, the CDR3 is TGTGCCAGCAGCCAAACTCTTGGACAGGGGGCCTTAATGGATCTCGACGAGCAGTACTTC. It specifies CASSQTLGQGALMDLDEQYF.

The chain employs TRBV29-1 and TRBJ2-6; D is uncertain. V was shortened by 4 bases and J by 0 bases, with 10 bases between the two germline ends. This CDR3 region has 15 residues. CDR1 and CDR2 (germline): SQVTM, ANQGSEA. This chain's CDR3 is CSVGHLFSGANVLTF. CDR3 DNA sequence: TGCAGCGTTGGTCACTTATTCTCTGGGGCCAACGTCCTGACTTTC.

The chain couples TRBV7-9 to TRBJ1-3; D perhaps matches TRBD1 (5 bases). Germline V gene lookup returns CDR1 SEHNR and CDR2 FQNEAQ (reference sequence). With 4 bases removed from V and 7 bases from J, the gap between germline ends came to 8 bases. The CDR3 extends over 12 amino acids. The CDR3, as DNA: TGTGCCAGCAGCTCAGGGAAGAACACCATATATTTT. Protein sequence: CASSSGKNTIYF.

V gene TRBV28 combines with J gene TRBJ1-6, with 7 bases matching TRBD1. Trimming cost V 6 bases and J 3 bases; bases outside gene matches: 8. CDR1 and CDR2 (germline): MDHEN, SYDVKM. The CDR3 spans 16 residues. CDR3 in amino acids: CASREQGFNYNSPLHF. In DNA, the CDR3 is TGTGCCAGCAGAGAACAGGGGTTTAACTATAATTCACCCCTCCACTTT.

The chain combines TRBV4-1 with TRBJ2-3, with a tentative D call TRBD1 (5 bases). V gave up 4 bases and J gave up 3 bases, with 8 bases separating them. The germline gives CDR1 MGHRA, CDR2 YSYEKL. The length of the CDR3 is 13 residues. CDR3 nucleotides: TGCGCCAGCAGCCTAAGGGGAACAGATACGCAGTATTTT. Its protein is CASSLRGTDTQYF.

The chain uses TRBV6-1 and TRBJ1-2; D uncertain. The CDR3 spans 13 residues. Trimming removed 2 bases from V and 2 bases from J, with 6 bases in between. CDR1 and CDR2 from the germline V gene are MNHNS and SASEGT. CDR3 sequence (DNA): TGTGCCAGCAGTGAAACACAGAACTATGGCTACACCTTC. Residues: CASSETQNYGYTF.

This chain connects TRBV6-6 to TRBJ1-1, with TRBD1 identical over 10 bases. This CDR3 contains 15 residues. The V gene's germline CDR1 is MNHNY and CDR2 SVGAGI (reference sequence). V trimming: 4 bases; J trimming: 5 bases; junction bases outside the gene matches: 7. This CDR3 is CASSSRDRGNTEAFF. The CDR3, as DNA: TGTGCCAGCAGTTCCCGGGACAGGGGTAATACTGAAGCTTTCTTT.

The chain recombines TRBV9 with TRBJ1-2, with TRBD1 identical over 8 bases. From germline, CDR1 is SGDLS and CDR2 YYNGEE. CDR3 length: 13 residues. V shed 4 bases and J 6 bases; nucleotides not matched to a gene: 5. CDR3 amino acids: CASSTGTGDGYTF. CDR3 coding DNA: TGTGCCAGCAGCACAGGGACAGGCGATGGCTACACCTTC.

This clone was seen just once. V is TRBV7-3 and J is TRBJ1-1; a possible D gene is TRBD1 (5 bases). V dropped 5 bases and J dropped 0 bases, with 19 bases sitting between them. The CDR3 loop spans 17 amino acids. In germline, CDR1 is SGHTA, CDR2 FQGTGA. The CDR3 here is CASSPGRGGRLNTEAFF. The CDR3 DNA reads TGTGCCAGCAGCCCAGGGAGGGGAGGAAGGTTGAACACTGAAGCTTTCTTT. Drawing the rest from reference TRBV7-3 and TRBJ1-1, the complete variable domain is GAGVSQTPSNKVTEKGKYVELRCDPISGHTALYWYRQSLGQGPEFLIYFQGTGAADDSGLPNDRFFAVRPEGSVSTLKIQRTERGDSAVYLCASSPGRGGRLNTEAFFGQGTRLTVV.

The chain carries TRBV5-4 and TRBJ1-2; TRBD1 is a possible D gene (6 bases). This CDR3 spans 14 amino acids. With 5 bases removed from V and 4 bases from J, the gap between germline ends came to 15 bases. In germline, CDR1 is SGHNT, CDR2 YYREEE (reference sequence). DNA of the CDR3: TGTGCCAGCAGTCCGGGACATATCTCCTATGGCTACACCTTC. Translation: CASSPGHISYGYTF.

The chain couples TRBV5-5 to TRBJ2-5; tentative D call: TRBD1 (5 bases). There are 16 residues in the CDR3. CDR1 and CDR2 from the germline V gene are SGHKS and YYEKEE (reference sequence). The V end was cut by 0 bases, the J end by 4 bases, with 16 bases between. The CDR3 loop reads CASSLDPRGRTETQYF. In DNA, the CDR3 is TGTGCCAGCAGCTTGGATCCAAGGGGCCGTACAGAGACCCAGTACTTC. The variable domain in full, completed from reference TRBV5-5 and TRBJ2-5, reads DAGVTQSPTHLIKTRGQQVTLRCSPISGHKSVSWYQQVLGQGPQFIFQYYEKEERGRGNFPDRFSARQFPNYSSELNVNALLLGDSALYLCASSLDPRGRTETQYFGPGTRLLVL.

The gene calls are TRBV4-1 and TRBJ2-1, with 7 nucleotides matching TRBD2. The CDR3 contains 17 residues. With 4 bases clipped from V and 10 bases from J, the junction kept 19 bases outside the gene matches. CDR1 is MGHRA and CDR2 is YSYEKL in the germline V gene. The CDR3 protein is CASSPRSAGPRSPEQFF. For the CDR3, the DNA is TGCGCCAGCAGCCCCCGATCAGCGGGACCCAGATCGCCGGAGCAGTTCTTC.

This chain links TRBV5-1 with TRBJ1-1, with D perhaps TRBD1 (6 bases). V lost 5 bases to trimming and J lost 5 bases, with 16 bases between them. Germline V gene data show CDR1 as SGHRS and CDR2 as YFSETQ. This CDR3 has 14 residues. CDR3 sequence reads: CASSFTTGGTEAFF. CDR3 DNA sequence: TGCGCCAGCAGTTTTACGACAGGAGGTACTGAAGCTTTCTTT. The full variable domain, rest sourced from reference TRBV5-1 and TRBJ1-1, is KAGVTQTPRYLIKTRGQQVTLSCSPISGHRSVSWYQQTPGQGLQFLFEYFSETQRNKGNFPGRFSGRQFSNSRSEMNVSTLELGDSALYLCASSFTTGGTEAFFGQGTRLTVV.

This clone was detected many times. The genes are TRBV6-6 and TRBJ2-2; D is perhaps TRBD1 (6 bases). This CDR3 comprises 16 residues. V gave up 7 bases and J gave up 5 bases, with 20 bases separating them. CDR1 is MNHNY, CDR2 SVGAGI, per germline (reference sequence). This CDR3 is CASNPSDSKWTGELFF. Written as DNA, the CDR3 is TGTGCCAGCAACCCCTCGGACAGCAAGTGGACCGGGGAGCTGTTTTTT.

On this clone: The same CDR3 can be traced to other DNA sequences in this sample. This chain connects TRBV11-3 to TRBJ2-1; 7 positions match TRBD2. Germline loops: CDR1 SGHNT, CDR2 YENEEA. Trimming cost V 3 bases and J 3 bases; bases outside gene matches: 2. This CDR3 is 14 amino acids long. Here the CDR3 DNA reads TGTGCCAGCAGCTTCGGGGGGAGCTACAATGAGCAGTTCTTC. As protein: CASSFGGSYNEQFF.